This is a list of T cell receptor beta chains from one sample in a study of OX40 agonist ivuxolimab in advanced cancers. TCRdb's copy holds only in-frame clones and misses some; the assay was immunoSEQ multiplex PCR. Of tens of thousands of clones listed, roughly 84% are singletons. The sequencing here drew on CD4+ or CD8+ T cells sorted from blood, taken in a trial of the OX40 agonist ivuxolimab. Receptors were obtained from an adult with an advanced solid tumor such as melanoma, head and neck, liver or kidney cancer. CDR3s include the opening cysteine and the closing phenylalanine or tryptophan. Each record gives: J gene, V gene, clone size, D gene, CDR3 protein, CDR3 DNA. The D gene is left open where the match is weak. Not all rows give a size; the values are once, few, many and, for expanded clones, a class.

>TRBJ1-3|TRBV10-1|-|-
CASSELDRYSGNTIYF
TGCGCCAGCAGTGAGCTGGACCGATACTCTGGAAACACCATATATTTT
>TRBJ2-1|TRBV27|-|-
CASSLSSYNEQFF
TGTGCCAGCAGTCTAAGCTCCTACAATGAGCAGTTCTTC
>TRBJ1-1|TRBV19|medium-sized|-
CASSISRNTEAFF
TGTGCCAGTAGTATCTCCAGGAACACTGAAGCTTTCTTT
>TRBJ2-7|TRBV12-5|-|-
CASGLSSDEQYF
TGTGCTAGTGGTCTGTCTAGCGACGAGCAGTACTTC
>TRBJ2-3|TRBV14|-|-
CASSQVTLGRLGTQYF
TGTGCCAGCAGCCAAGTTACCCTTGGTAGGCTTGGGACGCAGTATTTT
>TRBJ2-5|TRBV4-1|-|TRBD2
CASSQVRGVGETQYF
TGCGCCAGCAGCCAAGTTCGGGGGGTCGGGGAGACCCAGTACTTC
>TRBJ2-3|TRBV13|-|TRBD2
CASSASGTSTDTQYF
TGTGCCAGCAGCGCTAGCGGGACTAGCACAGATACGCAGTATTTT
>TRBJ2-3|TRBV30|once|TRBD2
CAWSVLAGRDTQYF
TGTGCCTGGAGTGTACTAGCGGGGAGAGATACGCAGTATTTT
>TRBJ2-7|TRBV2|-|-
CASSDNRSYEQYF
TGTGCCAGCAGTGACAACCGATCCTACGAGCAGTACTTC
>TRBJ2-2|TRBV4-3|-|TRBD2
CASSQVWREGPNGELFF
TGCGCCAGCAGCCAAGTATGGCGGGAGGGCCCGAACGGGGAGCTGTTTTTT
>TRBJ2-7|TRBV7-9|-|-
CASSLEAPWSSYEQYF
TGTGCCAGCAGCTTAGAGGCTCCGTGGTCCTCCTACGAGCAGTACTTC
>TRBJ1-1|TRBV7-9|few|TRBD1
CASRKLQGSTEAFF
TGTGCCAGCAGGAAGTTACAGGGGAGCACTGAAGCTTTCTTT
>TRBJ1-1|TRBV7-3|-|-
CASSFGPNTEAFF
TGTGCCAGCAGCTTCGGGCCGAACACTGAAGCTTTCTTT
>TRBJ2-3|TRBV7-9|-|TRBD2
CASISGGSTDTQYF
TGTGCCAGCATCTCGGGGGGGAGCACAGATACGCAGTATTTT
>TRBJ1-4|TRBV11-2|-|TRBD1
CASSSGTGGTFNEKLFF
TGTGCCAGCAGCTCAGGGACAGGCGGGACATTTAATGAAAAACTGTTTTTT
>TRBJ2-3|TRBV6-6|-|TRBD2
CASLETSGPADTQYF
TGTGCCAGCCTCGAGACTAGCGGGCCCGCAGATACGCAGTATTTT
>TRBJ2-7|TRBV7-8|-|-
CASSLRIKSYEQYF
TGTGCCAGCAGCTTACGGATTAAGAGCTACGAGCAGTACTTC
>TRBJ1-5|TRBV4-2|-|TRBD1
CASSQDATGGRGQPQHF
TGTGCCAGCAGCCAAGATGCGACAGGGGGCCGTGGTCAGCCCCAGCATTTT
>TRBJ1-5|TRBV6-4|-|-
CASTEDGNQPQHF
TGTGCCAGCACCGAGGACGGCAATCAGCCCCAGCATTTT
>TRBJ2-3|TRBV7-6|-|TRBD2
CASSKGLAGGHGTDTQYF
TGTGCCAGCAGCAAGGGACTAGCGGGAGGGCATGGCACAGATACGCAGTATTTT
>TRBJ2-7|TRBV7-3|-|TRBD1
CASSPPRQGTYEQYF
TGTGCCAGCAGCCCACCTCGACAGGGCACCTACGAGCAGTACTTC
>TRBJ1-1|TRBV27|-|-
CASSLQVGRSAEAFF
TGTGCCAGCAGTTTACAGGTTGGACGAAGCGCTGAAGCTTTCTTT
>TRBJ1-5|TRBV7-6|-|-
CASSLEMAPGGNQPQHF
TGTGCCAGCAGCTTAGAGATGGCCCCTGGGGGGAATCAGCCCCAGCATTTT
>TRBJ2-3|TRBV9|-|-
CASSVGGGVGPDTQYF
TGTGCCAGCAGCGTAGGGGGCGGGGTCGGCCCAGATACGCAGTATTTT
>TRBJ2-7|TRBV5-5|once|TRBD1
CASSPWTGSSYEQYF
TGTGCCAGCAGCCCTTGGACAGGGAGCTCCTACGAGCAGTACTTC
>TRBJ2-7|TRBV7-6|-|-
CASTTNRLQGTYEQYF
TGTGCCAGCACCACTAACCGTCTACAGGGAACCTACGAGCAGTACTTC
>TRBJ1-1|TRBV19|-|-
CASSIARNTEAFF
TGTGCCAGTAGTATCGCACGGAACACTGAAGCTTTCTTT
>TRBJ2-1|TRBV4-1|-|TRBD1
CASSQLDRANNEQFF
TGCGCCAGCAGCCAATTGGACAGGGCAAACAATGAGCAGTTCTTC
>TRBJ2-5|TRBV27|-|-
CASSLNPSGWGETQYF
TGTGCCAGCAGCCTTAACCCTTCAGGGTGGGGAGAGACCCAGTACTTC
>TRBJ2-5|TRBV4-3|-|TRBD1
CASRYRGQETQYF
TGCGCCAGCAGGTACAGGGGCCAAGAGACCCAGTACTTC
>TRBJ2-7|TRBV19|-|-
CASSPRGRILLREQYF
TGTGCCAGTAGTCCTCGGGGACGGATTCTCCTGAGGGAGCAGTACTTC
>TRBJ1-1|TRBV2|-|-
CASSDLGHREAFF
TGTGCCAGCAGTGACTTGGGACATCGTGAAGCTTTCTTT
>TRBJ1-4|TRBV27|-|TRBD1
CASSLSTPGTGEREKLFF
TGTGCCAGCAGTTTATCTACCCCCGGGACAGGGGAAAGGGAAAAACTGTTTTTT
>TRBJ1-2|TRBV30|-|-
CASSPPIGAYGYTF
TGTGCCTCCAGCCCCCCCATCGGGGCCTATGGCTACACCTTC